Below, one T cell receptor beta chain is given with its context. The target antigen is unknown. The source of the sample is a study of blood T cells in healthy people across ages. J was trimmed by 0 bases and V by 8 bases; bases with no gene match: 4. Germline V gene data show CDR1 as SNHLY and CDR2 as FYNNEI. The length of the CDR3 is 15 residues. A second PCR of 7 to 11 cycles used a sample-barcoded 5' primer and a J-beta primer mix. Every cDNA molecule carried a tag from a template-switch adaptor bearing 12 random nucleotides. TCRdb passed the 5' RACE reads through MiXCR, listing each CDR3 protein once. The sample shows over 750,000 distinct CDR3 sequences, roughly 25% of them seen only once. Study outcomes and limitations: Roughly linearly, TCR beta diversity per million T cells fell as age increased. It was not known whether donors were CMV positive (a possible confounder of expanded clonotype changes).

These same records also appear under a second study, on T cells of mothers and their children. In that study: Samples were obtained from three healthy Caucasian mothers and their six children.

The clonotype comes from a boy aged 5-17 years in good health. The chain combines TRBV2 with TRBJ2-6; 7 nucleotides match TRBD2. Sequencing input: blood. CDR3 region: CASRTSDSGANVLTF. As DNA, the CDR3 is TGTGCCAGCCGAACTAGCGACTCTGGGGCCAACGTCCTGACTTTC.